This is a list of T cell receptor beta chains from one sample in a study of untreated major depressive disorder. Profiled with immunoSEQ multiplex PCR; TCRdb holds only in-frame clones, not every one. Here the sample spans approximately 20,000 clones, about 93% being singletons. Material for sequencing was CD4+ T cells from PBMCs. The receptors here all came from a man younger than 40 in good health. CDR3s leave out the opening cysteine and the closing phenylalanine or tryptophan.

cdr3_aa,v_call,j_call
ASSLGPTRGTDTQY,TRBV5-1,TRBJ2-3
ASSLANKDEQF,TRBV7-3,TRBJ2-1
ASSRGTGVFEQY,TRBV18,TRBJ2-7
ASSPGGGQNYGYT,TRBV7-9,TRBJ1-2
ASSEMGYEQY,TRBV6-5,TRBJ2-7
ASSIYPGPRENEQF,TRBV5-8,TRBJ2-1
ASRKEPSAWNEQF,TRBV7-2,TRBJ2-1
AWTPLVRETQY,TRBV30,TRBJ2-5
ASSEPGEGEQY,TRBV5-1,TRBJ2-7
ASSEWGGEAKNIQY,TRBV2,TRBJ2-4
ASIEEGKGNQPQH,TRBV19,TRBJ1-5
ASSAGQGAGETQY,TRBV2,TRBJ2-5
ARSTSWGYT,TRBV5-3,TRBJ1-2
ASSRRGSIGTGELF,TRBV7-2,TRBJ2-2
ASSLYGSGNTIY,TRBV7-2,TRBJ1-3
SGRLTGGGANNEQF,TRBV29-1,TRBJ2-1
AWRYNYGYT,TRBV30,TRBJ1-2
AMELIYNEQF,TRBV10-3,TRBJ2-1
ASSLVLAGGETQY,TRBV5-1,TRBJ2-5
AWSGDRMNTEAF,TRBV30,TRBJ1-1
ASSLEGAVPEYEQY,TRBV5-1,TRBJ2-7
ASSYSGGRAPYEQY,TRBV6-5,TRBJ2-7
ASSLAARVGETQY,TRBV5-1,TRBJ2-5
ASTPTGWGFEKLF,TRBV27,TRBJ1-4
ASSLGNRGAGYT,TRBV5-6,TRBJ1-2
ASSPAGQGLEAF,TRBV4-2,TRBJ1-1
ATTSGTENEQF,TRBV6-5,TRBJ2-1
ASRRTGDIWSSNQPQH,TRBV2,TRBJ1-5
SAAPRNGYT,TRBV20-1,TRBJ1-2
SADSNYGYT,TRBV20-1,TRBJ1-2
SVPTGSYTGELF,TRBV29-1,TRBJ2-2
ASSTGLSGNTIY,TRBV9,TRBJ1-3
ASSLSRGRLTDTQY,TRBV5-6,TRBJ2-3
ASSTGLDRTYQPQH,TRBV19,TRBJ1-5
ASSPGGSYNEQF,TRBV7-9,TRBJ2-1
ASSIRNDHLGADYGYT,TRBV19,TRBJ1-2
ASSIGGLLHEKLF,TRBV19,TRBJ1-4